This is a list of T cell receptor beta chains from one sample in a study of blood T cell repertoires in COVID-19. Profiling relied on immunoSEQ multiplex PCR, and the TCRdb table lists in-frame clones only, not all of them. The profile shows approximately 170,000 clones, about 88% of them singletons. Sequenced input: PBMCs or T cells enriched from blood (not recorded which). These receptors all come from a woman aged 18-29 years who had recovered from COVID-19. The CDR3 runs from the conserved cysteine through the conserved F or W. Fields, in order: V gene, J gene, D gene, clone size, CDR3 DNA, CDR3 protein. A D gene is named only where the DNA matches it firmly. Size tells how often a clone was seen (once, few, many) or the class of an expanded clone, and some rows leave it out.

V gene: TRBV5-4
J gene: TRBJ2-6
D gene: NA
clone size: NA
CDR3 DNA: TGTGCCAGCAGCCAGGACAGTTTAGCCGTCCTGACTTTC
CDR3 protein: CASSQDSLAVLTF

V gene: TRBV6-5
J gene: TRBJ2-1
D gene: NA
clone size: NA
CDR3 DNA: TGTGCCAGCAGTTACTCTCGGGACATATACAATGAGCAGTTCTTC
CDR3 protein: CASSYSRDIYNEQFF

V gene: TRBV11-2
J gene: TRBJ2-7
D gene: NA
clone size: NA
CDR3 DNA: TGTGCCAGCAGCTTAATCGGGGAGGACGAGCAGTACTTC
CDR3 protein: CASSLIGEDEQYF

V gene: TRBV6-5
J gene: TRBJ1-5
D gene: NA
clone size: once
CDR3 DNA: TGTGCCAGCAGTTACCGGGGGGCGTTCGGTCAGCCCCAGCATTTT
CDR3 protein: CASSYRGAFGQPQHF

V gene: TRBV5-1
J gene: TRBJ2-3
D gene: TRBD2
clone size: once
CDR3 DNA: TGCGCCAGCAGCCGCTCTAGCGGGGGTCAAAATACGCAGTATTTT
CDR3 protein: CASSRSSGGQNTQYF

V gene: TRBV11-2
J gene: TRBJ2-7
D gene: NA
clone size: NA
CDR3 DNA: TGTGCCAGCAGCTTAAATTGGGTAGCGGTTAGCTCCTACGAGCAGTACTTC
CDR3 protein: CASSLNWVAVSSYEQYF

V gene: TRBV4-1
J gene: TRBJ2-7
D gene: NA
clone size: NA
CDR3 DNA: TGCGCCAGCAGCCAAGTTGGCAACGAGCAGTACTTC
CDR3 protein: CASSQVGNEQYF

V gene: TRBV7-6
J gene: TRBJ2-1
D gene: TRBD2
clone size: NA
CDR3 DNA: TGTGCCAGCAGCCCCAGCGGGAGTGTTCAATTAGAGCAGTTCTTC
CDR3 protein: CASSPSGSVQLEQFF

V gene: TRBV19
J gene: TRBJ2-2
D gene: NA
clone size: NA
CDR3 DNA: TGTGCCAGCCAGAGGTCCCCGGCCGGGGAGCTGTTTTTT
CDR3 protein: CASQRSPAGELFF

V gene: TRBV12-2
J gene: TRBJ2-7
D gene: NA
clone size: NA
CDR3 DNA: TGTGCAAGTCGCTTAGCGTCAGTCTTATTTCCGAATTCTTGTCCCAGCGAATTCTCCTACGAGCAGTACTTC
CDR3 protein: CASRLASVLFPNSCPSEFSYEQYF

V gene: TRBV25-1
J gene: TRBJ2-7
D gene: NA
clone size: NA
CDR3 DNA: TGTGCCAGCAGTCGGGGGGAGCAGTACTTC
CDR3 protein: CASSRGEQYF